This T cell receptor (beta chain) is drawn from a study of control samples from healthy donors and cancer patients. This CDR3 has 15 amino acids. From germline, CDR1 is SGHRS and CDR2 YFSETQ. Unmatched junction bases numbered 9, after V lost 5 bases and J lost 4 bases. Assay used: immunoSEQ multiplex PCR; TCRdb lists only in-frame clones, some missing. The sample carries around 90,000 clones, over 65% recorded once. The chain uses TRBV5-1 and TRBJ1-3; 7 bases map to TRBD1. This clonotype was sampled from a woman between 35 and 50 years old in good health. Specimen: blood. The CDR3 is CASRLAGQDGNTIYF. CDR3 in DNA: TGCGCCAGCAGACTCGCCGGACAGGACGGAAACACCATATATTTT.